This T cell receptor beta chain was identified during a study of post-analysis software for immune sequencing data. As for the study in general: There were relapsing-remitting, secondary progressive and progressive-relapsing multiple sclerosis among the disease courses included.

TCR beta cDNA libraries included unique molecular identifiers. TCRdb re-derived calls from the PCR reads in MiXCR, one entry per CDR3 protein. The data contain hundreds of thousands of distinct CDR3 sequences, 30% of them seen just once; the ten biggest clones take up around 0.56%. Study-wide findings and caveats: Batch-matched samples strongly co-clustered by F measure. Among four or five TRBV segments more frequent in patients than controls were TRBV5-6, TRBV5-1 and TRBV20-1. A significant reduction in normalized Chao1 diversity was observed in multiple sclerosis patients versus controls.

In regard to this clonotype: Antigen unknown.

The CDR3 has 18 residues. Germline V gives CDR1 LGHNA, CDR2 YSLEER. The rearrangement links TRBV4-3 to TRBJ2-7, with TRBD2 identical over 12 bases. The DNA end lines up better with TRBJ2-5; the J call may be wrong. The sequenced sample consisted of blood. The TCR was taken from a girl aged 10 to 17 with multiple sclerosis. In DNA, the CDR3 is TGCGCCAGCAGCCGAGATTGGGAGACTAGCGGGAGTTGGGAGACCCAGTACTTC. It is translated as CASSRDWETSGSWETQYF.